The next 11 T cell receptor beta chains were all read from a single sample in a study of CD8+ T cells in alopecia areata. It was cDNA, reverse transcribed from extracted RNA, that served as the sequencing template. Here immunoSEQ multiplex PCR was the method, and the copy in TCRdb shows in-frame clones only, minus some. The table records approximately 61,000 clones, around 96% of them present only once. This specimen consisted of CD8+ T cells sorted from blood, obtained at week 0. These receptors were obtained from a human donor with alopecia areata.

The chain has TRBV4-1 and TRBJ1-1; D unresolved. The CDR3 contains 15 residues. V was pared by 0 bases and J by 2 bases, with 10 bases between. In germline, CDR1 is MGHRA, CDR2 YSYEKL. The CDR3 bases are TGCGCCAGCAGCCAAGAGTCGCTTTACAACACTGAAGCTTTCTTT. Protein sequence: CASSQESLYNTEAFF.

The V and J genes are TRBV5-6 and TRBJ2-3; 7 bases map to TRBD1. Germline CDR1 SGHDT, CDR2 YYEEEE. V lost 0 bases and J lost 4; bases outside the gene matches: 2. This CDR3 has 14 residues. CDR3 bases: TGTGCCAGCAGCTTGGGCAGGGGGTCAGATACGCAGTATTTT. It translates to CASSLGRGSDTQYF.

The chain links TRBV29-1 to TRBJ2-1; D could derive from TRBD1 or TRBD2 (6 bases each). The germline V and J ends were trimmed by 7 bases and 4 bases, with 14 bases remaining between them. Germline V gives CDR1 SQVTM, CDR2 ANQGSEA. The CDR3 extends over 13 amino acids. CDR3 sequence reads: CSAEGGLYNEQFF. The CDR3 DNA is TGCAGCGCCGAGGGGGGCCTTTACAATGAGCAGTTCTTC.

J is TRBJ1-2 and V is TRBV2, with D unclear. Germline V gene sequence: CDR1 SNHLY, CDR2 FYNNEI. V lost 6 bases to trimming and J lost 5 bases, with 7 bases between them. CDR3 length equals 11 residues. The CDR3 region is CASRNVYGYTF. The CDR3 bases are TGTGCCAGCAGGAACGTATATGGCTACACCTTC.

V is TRBV6-5 and J is TRBJ1-6, with a tentative D call TRBD1 (6 bases). V was cut by 5 bases and J by 4 bases, with 12 bases left in between. Germline V gene data show CDR1 as MNHEY and CDR2 as SVGAGI. The CDR3 covers 15 residues. The CDR3 loop reads CASSQTQGYNSPLHF. The CDR3 nucleotides are TGTGCCAGCAGTCAGACACAGGGTTATAATTCACCCCTCCACTTT.

V gene TRBV11-2 combines with J gene TRBJ2-5; 7 bases agree with TRBD1. Germline V gene lookup returns CDR1 SGHAT and CDR2 FQNNGV. The CDR3 sequence is 14 residues long. Trimming took 5 bases from V and 5 from J; bases not matched to a gene: 8. The chain's CDR3 is CASSPRDRWETQYF. The CDR3 DNA follows: TGTGCCAGCAGCCCCCGGGACAGATGGGAGACCCAGTACTTC.

The chain employs TRBV29-1 and TRBJ2-1; D could derive from TRBD1 or TRBD2 (5 bases each). Germline V gene sequence: CDR1 SQVTM, CDR2 ANQGSEA. V was clipped by 6 bases and J by 0 bases, with 9 bases between them. The CDR3 contains 13 residues. Here the CDR3 DNA reads TGCAGCGTCTTGGGGACCTCCTACAATGAGCAGTTCTTC. This codes for CSVLGTSYNEQFF.

The gene calls are TRBV11-3 and TRBJ1-3; D might be TRBD1 (6 bases). The V end lost 8 bases, the J end lost 4 bases, and 18 bases lay between the germline ends. CDR1 is SGHNT, CDR2 YENEEA, per germline. The CDR3 is made up of 15 amino acids. The CDR3 loop reads CASGLTSGTGNTIYF. The CDR3 nucleotides read TGTGCCAGCGGTCTCACTTCCGGGACAGGAAACACCATATATTTT.

The chain recombines TRBV4-2 with TRBJ1-6; D gene ambiguous. This CDR3 spans 15 amino acids. Germline V gene lookup returns CDR1 LGHNA and CDR2 YNFKEQ. With 5 bases removed from V and 5 bases from J, the gap between germline ends came to 13 bases. The CDR3 DNA reads TGTGCCAGCAGCTCGATCGGAGAGAATAATTCACCCCTCCACTTT. Residues: CASSSIGENNSPLHF.

CDR3 protein: CASRIGAAGETQYF. The CDR3 nucleotides are TGTGCCAGCAGGATAGGGGCGGCCGGGGAGACCCAGTACTTC. The V call is TRBV28, the J call TRBJ2-5; possibly TRBD1 for D (5 bases). The CDR3 sequence is 14 residues long. The germline gives CDR1 MDHEN, CDR2 SYDVKM. Trimming removed 6 bases at V and 5 bases at J, with 16 bases between. The full variable domain, completed using reference TRBV28 and TRBJ2-5, is DVKVTQSSRYLVKRTGEKVFLECVQDMDHENMFWYRQDPGLGLRLIYFSYDVKMKEKGDIPEGYSVSREKKERFSLILESASTNQTSMYLCASRIGAAGETQYFGPGTRLLVL.

V usage is TRBV7-3 and J usage is TRBJ1-1; possible D gene TRBD1, 6 bases. Germline V gene sequence: CDR1 SGHTA, CDR2 FQGTGA. The V gene lost 5 bases and the J gene lost 3 bases, with 13 bases spanning the gap. The CDR3 has 14 amino acids. CDR3 in amino acids: CASSPPDRYTEAFF. DNA of the CDR3: TGTGCCAGCAGCCCCCCGGACAGATACACTGAAGCTTTCTTT.